The clone carrying this TCR beta chain has a handful of counts. In TCRdb, the reads were re-called with MiXCR into one record per CDR3 protein. There are about 150,000 distinct CDR3 sequences in the sample; roughly a sixth occur only once, and around 20% lies in the top ten. The CDR3 contains 13 residues. The germline gives CDR1 SQVTM, CDR2 ANQGSEA. V was shortened by 0 bases and J by 7 bases, with 9 bases between the two germline ends. These data are taken from a study of T cell repertoires in cytomegalovirus infection. This sequence joins TRBV29-1 and TRBJ2-2; D is undetermined. This receptor was identified in a human donor in good health (CMV status not recorded). Some clones in this sample may be carry-over from other donors' samples. Sequencing used CD8+ T cells from PBMCs. As DNA, the CDR3 is TGCAGCGTTGAAGAAGTTGGTCGCGGGGAGCTGTTTTTT. It codes for CSVEEVGRGELFF.